The clone carrying this T cell receptor beta chain turned up a few times. The antigen remains undetermined. This specimen belongs to a study of blood T cells in healthy people across ages. Study details: About one barcoded beta molecule per two T cells was the capture yield of template switching. Findings and limits, study-wide: Compared with aged donors, long-lived donors showed fewer expanded clones, suggesting selection. Older age went with lower TCR beta diversity per million T cells, in a roughly linear way.

Per germline, CDR1 LGHNA and CDR2 YSLEER. V shed 3 bases and J shed 7 bases, with 15 bases lying between them. The CDR3 is 14 residues long. For the second PCR, which ran for about 6 to 11 cycles, a sample-barcoded 5' primer and a J-beta primer mix were used. Each CDR3 protein is one row after TCRdb ran MiXCR on the 5' RACE reads. The sample contains some 1.7 million distinct CDR3 sequences, approximately 30% of which appear only once. The source of this sequence is a woman aged 25 to 39 in good health. This rearrangement joins TRBV4-3 to TRBJ1-1, with D possibly TRBD1 on 5 matching bases. Specimen: blood. CDR3 sequence (DNA): TGCGCCAGCAGCCAGGACCCGGGGCCGCTTGAAGCTTTCTTT. Residues: CASSQDPGPLEAFF.